The 8 T cell receptor beta chains listed next were all sequenced from one sample in a study of vaccination and CD4 T cells after COVID-19. Cultured CD4+ T cells had their DNA profiled by the Oncomine TCR Beta short-read assay. Scientists extracted genomic DNA from CD4+ T cells grown in culture. TCRdb re-called the PCR reads through MiXCR, storing one row per CDR3 protein. The table shows fewer than 8,000 distinct CDR3 sequences, with over 25% occurring only once. This sample's treatment: approximately nine-day PBMC culture with coronavirus spike peptide pools or control peptides (ViraFEST assay). These CD4+ T cells came from an unexposed donor, sampled before the COVID-19 pandemic (2011-2018). Their antigens remain unidentified. The material sequenced was CD4+ T cells from blood, cultured in vitro. Source of these receptors: a human donor in good health.

The gene calls are TRBV29-1 and TRBJ2-5; TRBD1 aligns across 9 bases. The CDR3 contains 14 residues. Germline CDR1 is SQVTM and CDR2 is ANQGSEA. Trimming cost V 5 bases and J 2 bases; bases outside gene matches: 6. CDR3 bases: TGCAGCGTTACAGACAGGGGGGATCAAGAGACCCAGTACTTC. Encoded protein: CSVTDRGDQETQYF.

The CDR3 DNA reads TGTGCCAGCAGCCAAGTAACGGGCTACGAGCAGTACTTC. Its translation: CASSQVTGYEQYF. V is TRBV3-1 and J is TRBJ2-7; D not certain. V lost 1 base to trimming and J lost 3 bases, with 7 bases between them. CDR1 is LGHDT and CDR2 is YNNKEL in the germline V gene (reference sequence). CDR3 length: 13 residues.

The CDR3 reads CASSLVERERFWYF. CDR3 bases: TGTGCCAGCAGCTTAGTGGAGCGGGAGAGGTTTTGGTACTTC. The gene calls are TRBV7-2 and TRBJ2-4; TRBD2 matches 8 bases. V lost 1 base, J lost 15 bases, and 11 bases stayed unmatched. CDR1 SGHTA and CDR2 FQGNSA come from the germline V gene. There are 14 residues in the CDR3.

This CDR3 is CASSLSGRGGFRMNEQFF. CDR3 coding DNA: TGTGCCAGCAGCTTAAGTGGGAGGGGGGGGTTTCGGATGAATGAGCAGTTCTTC. The rearrangement links TRBV7-3 to TRBJ2-1; D is perhaps TRBD2 (7 bases). The V end was cut by 1 base, the J end by 7 bases, with 23 bases between. The CDR3 contains 18 residues. Germline CDR1 SGHTA, CDR2 FQGTGA.

In its sample, this clonotype is medium-sized (0.01 to 0.1%). The chain couples TRBV20-1 to TRBJ1-5; 8 bases align to TRBD1. This CDR3 has 12 residues. Germline V gene sequence: CDR1 DFQATT, CDR2 SNEGSKA (reference sequence). V lost 6 bases, J lost 7 bases, and 5 bases stayed unmatched. CDR3 protein: CSALGQGQPQHF. As DNA, the CDR3 is TGCAGTGCCTTAGGACAGGGACAGCCCCAGCATTTT.

This clonotype occurred a few times. This chain links TRBV10-3 with TRBJ2-1; D gene uncertain. The CDR3 contains 15 residues. Trimming left V 0 bases short and J 9 bases short, with 15 bases between. From germline, CDR1 is ENHRY and CDR2 SYGVKD. CDR3 sequence reads: CAISESRPREVEQFF. CDR3 nucleotide sequence: TGTGCCATCAGTGAGTCGAGGCCTAGAGAGGTTGAGCAGTTCTTC.

The chain links TRBV5-5 to TRBJ2-5, with D perhaps TRBD1 or TRBD2 (6 bases each). Germline CDR1 reads SGHKS; CDR2 reads YYEKEE (reference sequence). The CDR3 is made up of 15 amino acids. Trimming left V 2 bases short and J 5 bases short, with 16 bases between. In nucleotides, the CDR3 is TGTGCCAGCAGCTTTGGGGGGACACGGACCGAGACCCAGTACTTC. Its protein product is CASSFGGTRTETQYF.

The chain combines TRBV6-1 with TRBJ2-7; 9 nucleotides line up with TRBD1. V was pared by 4 bases and J by 2 bases, with 6 bases of the junction left unmatched. CDR1 MNHNS and CDR2 SASEGT come from the germline V gene. This CDR3 has 15 residues. The CDR3 reads CASSVTGGHPYEQYF. In DNA, the CDR3 is TGTGCCAGCAGTGTTACAGGGGGCCACCCCTACGAGCAGTACTTC.